This T cell receptor (beta chain) was sequenced for a study of blood T cell repertoires in COVID-19 (dated by TCRdb to between 2020 and 2021). In terms of the full investigation: Collaborator samples came from the United States, Italy and Spain and covered acute and convalescent phases of COVID-19. The prospective study material was composed of cDNA or gDNA derived from T cells, B-cell-depleted T cells, or PBMCs. The sample metadata nearly always contained a de-identified subject ID, COVID-19 status, age in years and sex. HLA class I and class II types, where available, came from metadata supplied by the sample provider rather than from assay-based typing. The repertoires were released in a freely available public database intended as a resource for research on the immune response to SARS-CoV-2. The samples were drawn from the first 160 participants of the ongoing ImmuneRACE study and from about 1,200 subjects provided by 6 global collaborators. Deeply sampled blood TCRbeta repertoires from subjects exposed to, actively infected with, or recovered from COVID-19 were included in the dataset.

The collaborating institutions used their own protocols to collect whole blood in K2EDTA tubes. Collaborator samples were shipped for TCRbeta analysis as frozen whole blood, isolated PBMCs, or DNA extracted from either sample type. Remarks on this clone: It has no known antigen specificity. No per-base quality is available; no much larger clone lies one base away.

TCRbeta CDR3 regions were amplified from genomic DNA by means of the immunoSEQ Assay, a bias-controlled multiplex PCR. The paper's processing steps were these. The number of nucleated cells in each sample was estimated by amplification of reference gene primers within the assay. To quantify the absolute abundance of each unique TCRbeta CDR3 rearrangement, sequence reads were collapsed and filtered. For each sample, productive Simpson clonality was calculated as the square root of Simpson's diversity index over productive rearrangements. The immuneACCESS repertoire file appears here via TCRdb, limited to in-frame rearrangements. These files lack a portion of the clones; in checked studies, under half of the deficit traces to unresolved V genes, and the cause of the others is not known. Clone size and V and J calls were adopted from that table, with D and trimming inferred from the DNA. For this sample the table gives some 65,000 clones, of which over 85% were detected only once. The ten largest make up 2.9% of the sample.

Findings and caveats that apply to the study as a whole: How much clinical and demographic metadata was included differed by source and by participant, and the metadata was provided uncurated.

The trim is 8 bases for V and 2 bases for J, with a gap of 9 bases between the germline ends. Sequences MNHEY (CDR1) and SMNVEV (CDR2) are obtained from the germline V gene (reference sequence). The CDR3, from cysteine to phenylalanine, totals 12 residues. The retained sequence is limited to the CDR3, 36 bases, with the frame set at the first base. The sample consisted of peripheral blood. This clonotype originated in a man between 65 and 85 years old with active COVID-19. The sequence joins TRBV27 to TRBJ1-2; a tentative D call is TRBD1 (5 bases match). The CDR3 protein: CASGAGNYGYTF. The DNA sequence is given as TGTGCCAGCGGGGCAGGGAACTATGGCTACACCTTC.